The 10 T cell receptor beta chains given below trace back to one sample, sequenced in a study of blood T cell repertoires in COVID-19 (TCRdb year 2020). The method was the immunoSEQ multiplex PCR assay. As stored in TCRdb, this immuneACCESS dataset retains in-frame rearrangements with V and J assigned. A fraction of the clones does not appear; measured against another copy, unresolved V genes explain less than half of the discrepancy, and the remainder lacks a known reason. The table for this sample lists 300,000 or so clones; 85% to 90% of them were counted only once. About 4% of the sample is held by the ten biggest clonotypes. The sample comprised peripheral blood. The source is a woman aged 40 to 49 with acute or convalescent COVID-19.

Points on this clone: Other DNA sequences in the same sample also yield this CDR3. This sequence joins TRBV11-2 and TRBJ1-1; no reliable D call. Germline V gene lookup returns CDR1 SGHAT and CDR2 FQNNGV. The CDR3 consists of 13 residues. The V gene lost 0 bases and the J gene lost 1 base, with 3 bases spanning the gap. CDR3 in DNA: TGTGCCAGCAGCTTAGACAGGAACACTGAAGCTTTCTTT. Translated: CASSLDRNTEAFF.

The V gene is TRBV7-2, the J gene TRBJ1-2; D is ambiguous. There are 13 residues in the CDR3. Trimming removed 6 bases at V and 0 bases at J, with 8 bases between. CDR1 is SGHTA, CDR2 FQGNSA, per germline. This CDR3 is CASRSTANYGYTF. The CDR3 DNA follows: TGTGCCAGCAGATCCACTGCTAACTATGGCTACACCTTC.

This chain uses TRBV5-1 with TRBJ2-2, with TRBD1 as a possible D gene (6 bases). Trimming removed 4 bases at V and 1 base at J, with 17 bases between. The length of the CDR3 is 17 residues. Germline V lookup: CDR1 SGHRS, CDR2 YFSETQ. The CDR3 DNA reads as TGCGCCAGCAGCCCCGGGGCAGGGGTTATGAACACCGGGGAGCTGTTTTTT. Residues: CASSPGAGVMNTGELFF.

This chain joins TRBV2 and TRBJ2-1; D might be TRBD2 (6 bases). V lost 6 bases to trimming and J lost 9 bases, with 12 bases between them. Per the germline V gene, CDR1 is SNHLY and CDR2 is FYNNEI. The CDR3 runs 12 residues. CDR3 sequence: CASSPPSVEQFF. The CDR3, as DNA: TGTGCCAGCAGCCCCCCTAGCGTTGAGCAGTTCTTC.

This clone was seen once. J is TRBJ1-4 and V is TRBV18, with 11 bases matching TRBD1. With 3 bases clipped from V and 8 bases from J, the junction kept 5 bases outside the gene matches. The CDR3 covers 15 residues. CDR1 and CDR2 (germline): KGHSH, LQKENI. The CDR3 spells CASSPGTGGGEKLFF. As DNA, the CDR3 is TGTGCCAGCTCACCCGGGACAGGGGGAGGAGAAAAACTGTTTTTT.

The DNA of the CDR3 is TGCGCCAGCAGCCAAGATCCCCTGGGCCTTACTAGCGGGGGGGCGTTGGAAAAGACCCAGTACTTC. Protein sequence: CASSQDPLGLTSGGALEKTQYF. This sequence joins TRBV4-1 and TRBJ2-5, with 13 bases fitting TRBD2. Germline values: CDR1 MGHRA, CDR2 YSYEKL. The length of the CDR3 is 22 residues. V gave up 0 bases and J gave up 6 bases; unmatched junction bases: 22.

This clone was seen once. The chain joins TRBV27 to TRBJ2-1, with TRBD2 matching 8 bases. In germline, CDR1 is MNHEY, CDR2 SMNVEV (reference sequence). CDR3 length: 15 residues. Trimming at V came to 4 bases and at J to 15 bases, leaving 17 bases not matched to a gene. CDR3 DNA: TGTGCCAGCAGTTCAATTCCGGGACTAGAGTCGTTGCGGTTCTTC. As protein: CASSSIPGLESLRFF.

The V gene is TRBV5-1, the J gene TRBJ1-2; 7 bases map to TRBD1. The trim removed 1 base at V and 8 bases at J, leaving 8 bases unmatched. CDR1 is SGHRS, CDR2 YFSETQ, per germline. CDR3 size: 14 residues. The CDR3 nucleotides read TGCGCCAGCAGCTTGCCTGACAGGGCGGGGGGCTACACCTTC. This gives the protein CASSLPDRAGGYTF.

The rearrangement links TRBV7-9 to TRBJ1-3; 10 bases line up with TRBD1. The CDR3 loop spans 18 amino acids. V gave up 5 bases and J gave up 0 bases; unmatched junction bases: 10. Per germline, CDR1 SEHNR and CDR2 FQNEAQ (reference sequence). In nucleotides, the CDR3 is TGTGCCAGCAGCCCGACACCGTGGGACAGGGGCTCTGGAAACACCATATATTTT. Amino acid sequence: CASSPTPWDRGSGNTIYF.

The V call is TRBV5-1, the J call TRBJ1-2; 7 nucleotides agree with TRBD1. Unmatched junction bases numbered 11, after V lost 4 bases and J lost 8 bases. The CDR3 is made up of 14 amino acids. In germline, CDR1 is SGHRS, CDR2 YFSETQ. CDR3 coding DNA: TGCGCCAGCAGCCGGGACAGCAAAGGAGGGGGCTACACCTTC. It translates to CASSRDSKGGGYTF.